The clone carrying this TCR beta chain was seen repeatedly, ten times or more. Antigen unknown. The germline V gene encodes CDR1 SGHTA and CDR2 FQGNSA. V gave up 3 bases and J gave up 0 bases; unmatched junction bases: 11. This CDR3 region has 17 residues. These data come from a study of T cells after yellow fever vaccination. Findings of the study overall: Within FACS-sorted repertoires, abundant clonotypes contaminating from the bulk population could be present. Researchers noted that a small share of clonotypes showed up in both CD4 and CD8 compartments. Most primary-vaccination clones reappeared after the booster (about 96% CD4, 75% to 90% CD8).

It was through 5'RACE template switching that TCR cDNA was made, with a universal primer site and UMIs added. TCRdb re-derived calls from the 5' RACE reads in MiXCR, one entry per CDR3 protein. This sample has approximately 70,000 distinct CDR3 sequences, with approximately 7.3% found just once. The sample in question was CD8+ T cells sorted from PBMCs, obtained roughly 10 days after the first yellow fever vaccination. This sequence was found in a man younger than 35 who received the YFV17D yellow fever vaccine. V usage is TRBV7-2 and J usage is TRBJ2-7; 7 bases align to TRBD1. CDR3 residues: CASSLPWGTVSSYEQYF. CDR3 nucleotide sequence: TGTGCCAGCAGCTTGCCATGGGGGACAGTTAGCTCCTACGAGCAGTACTTC.